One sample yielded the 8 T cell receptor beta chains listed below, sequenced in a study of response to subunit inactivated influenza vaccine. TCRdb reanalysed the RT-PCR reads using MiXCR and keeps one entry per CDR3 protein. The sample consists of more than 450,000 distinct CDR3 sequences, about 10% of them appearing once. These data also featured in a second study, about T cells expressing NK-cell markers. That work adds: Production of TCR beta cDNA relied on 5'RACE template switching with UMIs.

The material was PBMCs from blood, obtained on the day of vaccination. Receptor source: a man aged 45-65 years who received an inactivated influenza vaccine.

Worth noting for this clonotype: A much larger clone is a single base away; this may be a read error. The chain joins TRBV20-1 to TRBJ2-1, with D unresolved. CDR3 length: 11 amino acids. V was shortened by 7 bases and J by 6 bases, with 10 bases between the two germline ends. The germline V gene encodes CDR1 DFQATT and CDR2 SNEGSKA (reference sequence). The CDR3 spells CSDRPSNEQFF. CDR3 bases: TGCAGTGATAGGCCGAGCAATGAGCAGTTCTTC.

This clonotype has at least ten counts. The CDR3 sequence is CSVAVQGAIEQYF. CDR3 nucleotides: TGCAGCGTTGCCGTTCAGGGGGCCATCGAGCAGTACTTC. The J gene is TRBJ2-7, the V gene TRBV29-1; 8 bases are a match to TRBD1. In germline, CDR1 is SQVTM, CDR2 ANQGSEA. The J segment lost 6 bases and the V segment lost 4 bases, leaving 8 bases of the junction unmatched. The CDR3 is made up of 13 amino acids.

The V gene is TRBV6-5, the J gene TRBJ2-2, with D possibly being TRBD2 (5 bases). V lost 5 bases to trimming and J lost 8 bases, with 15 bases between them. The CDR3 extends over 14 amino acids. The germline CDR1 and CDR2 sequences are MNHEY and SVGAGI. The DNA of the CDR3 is TGTGCCAGCAGTACTCTCGCGACGGGAGGGGAGCTGTTTTTT. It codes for CASSTLATGGELFF.

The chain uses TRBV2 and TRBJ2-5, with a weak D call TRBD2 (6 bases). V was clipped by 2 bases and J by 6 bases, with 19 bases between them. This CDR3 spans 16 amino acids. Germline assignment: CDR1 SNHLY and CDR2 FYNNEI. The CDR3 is CASSERVAWEEKTQYF. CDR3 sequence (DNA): TGTGCCAGCAGTGAAAGGGTCGCGTGGGAGGAAAAGACCCAGTACTTC.

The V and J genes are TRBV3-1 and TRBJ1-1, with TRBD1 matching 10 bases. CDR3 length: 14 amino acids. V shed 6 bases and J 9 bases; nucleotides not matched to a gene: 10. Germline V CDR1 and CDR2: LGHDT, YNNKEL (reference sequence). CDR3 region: CASSPTGGVEKAFF. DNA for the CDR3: TGTGCCAGCAGTCCGACAGGGGGCGTTGAGAAAGCTTTCTTT.

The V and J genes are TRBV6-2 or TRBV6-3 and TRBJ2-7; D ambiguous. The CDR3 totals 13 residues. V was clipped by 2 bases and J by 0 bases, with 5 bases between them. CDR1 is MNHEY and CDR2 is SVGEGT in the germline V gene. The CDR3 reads CASSYTASYEQYF. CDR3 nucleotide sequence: TGTGCCAGCAGTTACACAGCCTCCTACGAGCAGTACTTC.

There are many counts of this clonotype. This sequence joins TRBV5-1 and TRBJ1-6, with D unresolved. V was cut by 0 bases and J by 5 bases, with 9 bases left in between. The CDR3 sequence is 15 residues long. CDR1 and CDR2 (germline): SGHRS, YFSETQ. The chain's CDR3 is CASSLDWRNNSPLHF. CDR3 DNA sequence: TGCGCCAGCAGCTTGGACTGGAGGAATAATTCACCCCTCCACTTT.

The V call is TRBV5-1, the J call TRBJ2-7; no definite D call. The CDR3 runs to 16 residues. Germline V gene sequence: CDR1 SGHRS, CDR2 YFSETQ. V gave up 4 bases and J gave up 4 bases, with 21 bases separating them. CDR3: CASSRSPAGSGYEQYF. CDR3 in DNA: TGCGCCAGCAGCCGCTCACCAGCCGGATCGGGTTACGAGCAGTACTTC.